This T cell receptor (beta chain) was sequenced during a study of CD8 T cells in Susac syndrome. Reverse transcription of about 0.5 to 1 ug RNA was carried out with random hexamers. TCRdb ran MiXCR on the immunoSEQ multiplex PCR reads and lists one entry per CDR3 protein. Among approximately 190,000 distinct CDR3 sequences listed, 85% to 95% were seen once. V was clipped by 0 bases and J by 0 bases, with 9 bases between them. CDR1 and CDR2 from the germline V gene are SGDLS and YYNGEE. CDR3 length: 15 amino acids. The TEMRA cells underwent FACS enrichment, while the CD8+ and CD4+ T cells underwent negative isolation.

The TCR was taken from a human donor in good health. The chain joins TRBV9 to TRBJ1-1; D is unresolved. The sequenced sample consisted of CD4+ T cells from PBMCs. The CDR3: CASSVATTLNTEAFF. CDR3 sequence (DNA): TGTGCCAGCAGCGTAGCCACGACATTGAACACTGAAGCTTTCTTT.